This T cell receptor beta chain came from a study of cytomegalovirus exposure and HLA in healthy donors (dated by TCRdb to the late 2010s). Background on the whole study: An earlier analysis of roughly 500 of the donors reported roughly 300 Gb of sequence data and roughly 100 million unique TCR beta sequences from roughly 180 million T cells. An early release that covered roughly 600 HLA-typed donors contained 250 to 350 gigabases of sequencing data and tens of millions of unique TCR sequences. The genetic ancestry cluster associated with self-reported Caucasian donors included 81% of the 398 genotyped donors. The study aimed to test whether cataloging public T cell receptors could reveal signatures of past pathogen exposure. The study profiled the T cell repertoires of hundreds of subjects by immunosequencing and related them to cytomegalovirus serostatus. A separate validation cohort of some 130 different subjects was used in addition to the 666-subject first cohort. High-throughput TCR immunosequencing, statistical association of individual TCRs with disease status, and machine learning were combined to predict cytomegalovirus infection status. A later analysis re-analyzed previously published TCR beta repertoires from roughly 690 donors and added high-resolution HLA genotyping to study TCR occurrence patterns. In the later analysis, no new phenotypic data were used to find candidate immune exposures; instead, reliance was placed on TCR beta sequences and their occurrence across donors. An earlier analysis of around 640 of the donors used high-throughput TCR beta sequencing to judge whether each TCR beta V gene segment behaved as functional or pseudogenic. Donor age, sex, ethnicity and CMV serostatus were compiled together with the repertoire data. A later genetic analysis used genome-wide SNP genotypes for 398 of the 666 donors, treating that subset as a discovery cohort. All discovery cohort repertoires had been generated using a single sequencing platform. HLA typing included class I and class II loci at four-digit resolution. Typing coverage differed by locus: A, B, C, DRB1 and DQB1 were typed in about 620-630 donors, DQA1 in approximately 520, DPA1 in some 610, and DPB1 in just under 480. Because of strong linkage in the cohort, five DR-DQ haplotypes were treated as single units for association and clustering. On average, around 240,000 unique TCR beta nucleotide sequences were sequenced per donor among about 400 genotyped donors of the cohort, with 15% to 20% of those sequences being non-productive.

The library was produced with the immunoSEQ multiplex PCR assay. A mixture of 60 forward primers for TCR Vbeta segments and 13 reverse primers for TCR Jbeta segments was used in the multiplex PCR. The CDR3 region of rearranged TCR beta genes was amplified from genomic DNA with a multiplex PCR assay. The Illumina HiSeq System was used to sequence the amplified TCR beta libraries as 87-base-pair reads. The original pipeline was this. Across the 670 or so repertoires, a later analysis counted roughly 84 million unique TCR beta chains, 9 million to 14 million of which were shared by at least two donors. To remove PCR and sequencing errors, raw reads were error-corrected and collapsed into unique sequences using a nearest-neighbor algorithm that merged closely related sequences. V, D and J gene segments were assigned by aligning CDR3 sequences to IMGT reference sequences. For a sequence to be retained, a match of at least six nucleotides to both a V gene segment and a J gene segment was required. Rearrangements were classified as productive when the CDR3 lacked stop codons and remained in frame with V and J, and all other rearrangements were classified as non-productive. CDR3 was defined according to IMGT convention as the region running from the second conserved V-encoded cysteine to the conserved J-encoded phenylalanine. Sequences without an unambiguous match to a single V gene segment were excluded from the earlier analysis of a few hundred of the donors. An earlier analysis of just under 600 of the donors called V segments functional above 56.7% productive rearrangements and segregating when the between-donor standard deviation exceeded 5%. To diagnose cytomegalovirus status from the catalog of TCR beta chain sequences, a statistical classification framework was built. In a later analysis, TCR nucleotide sequences were compared against IMGT/GENE-DB human TR gene sequences so that V and J genes could be assigned. The TCRdist pipeline was used in a later analysis to assign CDR3 sequences and most-parsimonious VDJ recombination scenarios. In a later analysis, each TCR beta chain was defined by its CDR3 amino acid sequence together with its V-gene family, and reads lacking a unique V-gene family were excluded. To address suspected cross-contamination and a sequencing artifact, a later analysis removed under 600 highly shared, low-generation-probability nucleotide sequences. In a later analysis, a clonal expansion index was calculated for each public chain from normalized within-repertoire ranks of inferred template counts. A later analysis computed generation probabilities with a VDJ recombination model fitted to out-of-frame rearrangements, and checked the results against IGoR. In a later analysis, TCR-TCR, TCR-HLA and TCR-CMV co-occurrence was scored with hypergeometric tests, and a repertoire-size bias correction was applied to TCR pairs. A later analysis estimated false discovery rates by permuting HLA or CMV assignments 20 times. In a later analysis, co-occurring TCRs were grouped using DBSCAN, and TCRdist sequence similarity was added for clustering within HLA-allele-positive subsets. Repertoires with fewer than 30,000 or more than 120,000 public chains, plus five repertoires with anomalous nucleotide sharing, were excluded from co-occurrence clustering. The immuneACCESS repertoire file appears here via TCRdb, limited to in-frame rearrangements. These files lack a portion of the clones; in checked studies, under half of the deficit traces to unresolved V genes, and the cause of the others is not known. V, J and clone size are those of that table, while D and trimming were read from the DNA. This sample lists 130,000 or so clones; less than 80% were detected once. Less than 4.5% of the sample rests with the top ten.

The cohort consisted of hundreds of healthy bone marrow donors. Cohort members were all nominally healthy when sampled, although unrecorded immune exposures were likely present. The donor was CMV seropositive and was included in the group of almost 300 seropositive cohort members. A peripheral blood sample was provided by each donor, and peripheral blood mononuclear cells were used for TCR beta sequencing. Genomic DNA was extracted from the blood cell samples with the Qiagen DNeasy Blood Extraction Kit. This clone was counted a few times. The antigen it recognizes is unknown. No quality values exist for individual bases; no much larger clone is one base distant. Here is what the overall study found, with its caveats: Only TCR beta chains were sequenced in this cohort, and the absence of alpha or paired-chain data limited detectable features. The authors suggested that the approach could potentially be generalized to other disease states and immunological phenotypes. CMV serostatus was the only immune exposure information available for the cohort. Linkage disequilibrium might explain the correlated functional status among segregating V segments, but an unknown experimental factor could not be ruled out. Compared with equally common non-associated chains, HLA-associated TCR beta chains in a later analysis were more clonally expanded and had lower generation probabilities. Some IMGT-functional V segments, including TRBV6-2 and TRBV6-3, could not be distinguished by the 87-base-pair reads and were therefore excluded. A group of highly shared sequence variants was considered likely to be a technical artifact of the sequencing pipeline. Because counts were too low, roughly 17 rarely observed V segments, including chromosome 9 orphons, were left out of the earlier analysis of a few hundred of the donors. Because HLA typing was unavailable for some donors at each locus, only the typed subset was used in association tests. Cytomegalovirus status was reported to be diagnosed by the classifier with high specificity and sensitivity in both the original and validation cohorts. The study gave a list of 150 to 200 TCR beta chains associated with cytomegalovirus. According to a later genetic analysis, donors in an Asian-associated ancestry cluster had fewer N-insertions in productive TCRs than the approximately 630-donor mean. A later analysis associated some 17,000 TCR beta sequences with specific HLA alleles at a false discovery rate of 0.05. Most TCR sequences were seen in very few donors, while some public TCRs were found in many individuals. Several of the top co-occurrence clusters appeared to be linked to parvovirus B19, influenza, CMV and Epstein-Barr virus, according to a later analysis. An earlier analysis of approximately 540 of the donors showed that most TCR beta V segments appeared in productive rearrangements either about 87% or about 30% of the time, which broadly matched IMGT annotations. A further reported finding was that TCR beta sequences accurately predicted the HLA-A and HLA-B alleles for most subjects in the first cohort. A later analysis found that most CMV-associated TCR beta chains appeared HLA-restricted, with HLA associations seemingly driven largely by CMV exposure. Sequencing depth was assumed to be roughly uniform across donors in the presence/absence analyses, though that assumption may not hold. According to a later analysis, TCR association rates differed among HLA loci, with DRB1 alleles showing the most associated TCRs and HLA-C alleles showing the fewest. In vitro tests confirmed that a few of the cytomegalovirus-associated TCR beta chains recognize cytomegalovirus antigens. In a later genetic analysis, a missense DCLRE1C variant was associated with V-gene and J-gene trimming of TCR beta chains, and the association was replicated in an independent cohort. When HLA alleles, especially DR and DQ, strongly co-occurred, attributing TCR associations to individual alleles was difficult.

V loses 3 bases at its end and J loses 3 bases; junction bases beyond the gene matches: 4. Its CDR3 holds 15 amino acids, cysteine through phenylalanine. Only the CDR3 DNA stays, 45 bases, in frame from base 1. CDR1 is given as MNHNY and CDR2 as SVGAGI, both from the germline V gene (reference sequence). The specimen sequenced was PBMCs. The clonotype originates from a man aged 45 to 65 in good health and CMV-seropositive. The V and J genes are TRBV6-6 and TRBJ2-7; 11 central nucleotides agree with TRBD1. For the CDR3, the sequence is CASSYTGTGGYEQYF. The DNA sequence reads TGTGCCAGCAGTTATACCGGGACAGGGGGCTACGAGCAGTACTTC.